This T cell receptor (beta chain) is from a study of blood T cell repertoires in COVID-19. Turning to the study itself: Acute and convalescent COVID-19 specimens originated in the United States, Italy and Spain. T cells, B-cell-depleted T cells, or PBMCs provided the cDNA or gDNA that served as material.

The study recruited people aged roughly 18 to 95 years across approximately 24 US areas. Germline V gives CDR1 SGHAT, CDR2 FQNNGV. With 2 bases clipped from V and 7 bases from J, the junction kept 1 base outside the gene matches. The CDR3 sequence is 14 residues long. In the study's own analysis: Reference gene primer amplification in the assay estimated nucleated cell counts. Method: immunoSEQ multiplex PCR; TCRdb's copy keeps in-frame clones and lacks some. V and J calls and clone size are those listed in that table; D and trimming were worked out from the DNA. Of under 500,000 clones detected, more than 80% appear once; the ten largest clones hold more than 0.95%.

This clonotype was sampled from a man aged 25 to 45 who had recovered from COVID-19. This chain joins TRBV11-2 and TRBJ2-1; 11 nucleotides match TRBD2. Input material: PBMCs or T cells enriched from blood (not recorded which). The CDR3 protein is CASSLRTSGNEQFF. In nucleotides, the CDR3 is TGTGCCAGCAGCTTAAGGACTAGCGGGAATGAGCAGTTCTTC.